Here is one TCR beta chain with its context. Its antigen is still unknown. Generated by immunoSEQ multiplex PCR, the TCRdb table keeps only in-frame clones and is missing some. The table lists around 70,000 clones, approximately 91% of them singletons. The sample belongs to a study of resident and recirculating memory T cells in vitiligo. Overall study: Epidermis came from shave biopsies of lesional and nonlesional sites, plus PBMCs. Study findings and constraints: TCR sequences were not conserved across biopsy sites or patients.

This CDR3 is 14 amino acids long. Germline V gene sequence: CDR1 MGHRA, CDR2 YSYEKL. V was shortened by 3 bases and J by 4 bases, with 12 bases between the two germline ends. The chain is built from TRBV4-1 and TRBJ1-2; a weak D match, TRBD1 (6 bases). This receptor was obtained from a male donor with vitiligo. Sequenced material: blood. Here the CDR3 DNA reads TGCGCCAGCAGCCACATCGGACAGCTCTATGGCTACACCTTC. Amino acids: CASSHIGQLYGYTF.